This T cell receptor (beta chain) was retrieved from a study of blood T cell repertoires in COVID-19. Study-level background: Samples taken during acute and convalescent COVID-19 were collected in the United States, Italy and Spain.

In the study's own analysis: Amplification with reference gene primers provided the estimates of nucleated cell counts. The protocol was immunoSEQ multiplex PCR, while the TCRdb copy is restricted to in-frame clones and leaves out a portion. Clonal size and the V and J genes are those of that table, whereas D and trimming came from the DNA. Among 100,000 to 150,000 clones listed, about 90% were seen once. The CDR3 runs to 15 residues. Germline-derived CDR1 and CDR2 are SGHDN and FVKESK. V shed 4 bases and J shed 3 bases, with 15 bases lying between them. Sequenced input: peripheral blood. This sequence was found in a woman aged 55 to 70 with acute or convalescent COVID-19. This chain links TRBV14 with TRBJ1-2; perhaps TRBD1 as D (6 bases). The CDR3 sequence is CASSRVGQMYYGYTF. As DNA, the CDR3 is TGTGCCAGCAGCCGCGTCGGACAGATGTACTATGGCTACACCTTC.